This paragraph reports one T cell receptor beta chain. This specimen comes from a study of CD8 T cells in Susac syndrome. When the RNA was reverse transcribed, random hexamers were used with an input of roughly 0.5 to 1 ug. Amplification of TCR beta CDR3 spanned 54 Vbeta and 13 Jbeta via immunoSEQ multiplex PCR. TCRdb re-called the immunoSEQ multiplex PCR reads through MiXCR, storing one row per CDR3 protein. The data show 180,000 or so distinct CDR3 sequences, with approximately 96% seen just once and over 0.12% held by the top ten. Germline-derived CDR1 and CDR2 are DFQATT and SNEGSKA (reference sequence). This CDR3 spans 13 amino acids. V was clipped by 2 bases and J by 12 bases; unmatched bases: 10.

The chain joins TRBV20-1 to TRBJ2-1; TRBD2 matches 7 bases. The material sequenced was CD4+ T cells from PBMCs. This receptor was taken from a human donor in good health. The CDR3 DNA is TGCAGTGCTAGAAGGACTAGTAACTCGGGGCAGTTCTTC. Encoded protein: CSARRTSNSGQFF.